The entry below describes one T cell receptor (beta chain). Germline lookup yields CDR1 MDHEN and CDR2 SYDVKM. This CDR3 region has 14 residues. V lost 4 bases, J lost 7 bases, and 14 bases lay in between. The data were obtained in a study of T cell changes during pregnancy in multiple sclerosis. Assay: immunoSEQ multiplex PCR; the TCRdb copy retains only in-frame clones and omits some. The sample has roughly 56,000 clones; around 90% are singletons. The TCR sequence derives from a female donor with multiple sclerosis, enrolled in a pregnancy study. The sample was peripheral blood, taken in the first trimester of pregnancy. The rearrangement joins TRBV28 to TRBJ1-5; D perhaps matches TRBD1 (5 bases). The CDR3 protein is CASSWGDVGQPQHF. CDR3 DNA: TGTGCCAGCAGTTGGGGGGACGTAGGGCAGCCCCAGCATTTT.